Presented here are 26 T cell receptor beta chains from one specimen sequenced in a study of T cell clones after liver transplantation. Method: immunoSEQ multiplex PCR; TCRdb's copy keeps in-frame clones and lacks some. The repertoire holds some 80,000 clones, with 80% to 90% as singletons. Here the sequenced sample was CD4+ T cells from blood, taken about 50 months after liver transplant. All receptors derive from a human patient who received a liver transplant. Part of the T cells may come from the graft donor.

The V and J genes are TRBV9 and TRBJ2-5; perhaps TRBD2 as D (7 bases). Between the trimmed V and J ends, which lost 0 bases and 5 bases, there was a span of 17 bases. Per the germline V gene, CDR1 is SGDLS and CDR2 is YYNGEE. The CDR3 consists of 16 residues. The CDR3 is CASSVGLRGGSETQYF. The CDR3 coding sequence is TGTGCCAGCAGCGTAGGTTTGAGGGGGGGCTCGGAGACCCAGTACTTC.

J is TRBJ2-2 and V is TRBV2; 7 bases are shared with TRBD1. Germline V gene lookup returns CDR1 SNHLY and CDR2 FYNNEI. The CDR3 has 14 amino acids. V trimming: 6 bases; J trimming: 4 bases; junction bases outside the gene matches: 5. In DNA, the CDR3 is TGTGCCAGCAGGGGACAGCGAATCACCGGGGAGCTGTTTTTT. This translates into CASRGQRITGELFF.

The chain carries TRBV15 and TRBJ1-1; 7 positions match TRBD1. The CDR3 runs to 17 residues. Germline loops: CDR1 LNHNV, CDR2 YYDKDF (reference sequence). The junction had 13 bases not matched to a gene; V was cut back by 1 base and J by 5 bases. The DNA of the CDR3 is TGTGCCACCAGCAGAGGACAGGGAGGACTCTTGAGGACTGAAGCTTTCTTT. Protein product: CATSRGQGGLLRTEAFF.

This chain uses TRBV5-4 with TRBJ1-3; 9 bases are a match to TRBD1. This CDR3 is 12 amino acids long. Trimming took 10 bases from V and 4 from J; bases not matched to a gene: 3. Per the germline V gene, CDR1 is SGHNT and CDR2 is YYREEE (reference sequence). The CDR3 loop is CAGGQGGNTIYF. In nucleotides, the CDR3 is TGTGCCGGAGGACAGGGGGGAAACACCATATATTTT.

The chain links TRBV28 to TRBJ2-5, with D perhaps being TRBD1 or TRBD2 (5 bases each). Trimming left V 2 bases short and J 4 bases short, with 11 bases between. CDR1 and CDR2 (germline): MDHEN, SYDVKM. CDR3 length equals 14 residues. Written as DNA, the CDR3 is TGTGCCAGCAGTTTACCACGGGGCCTAGAGACCCAGTACTTC. Encoded protein: CASSLPRGLETQYF.

This chain uses TRBV19 with TRBJ2-1; TRBD2 aligns across 10 bases. V dropped 6 bases and J dropped 3; count of bases not matched to a gene: 8. Germline V lookup: CDR1 LNHDA, CDR2 SQIVND (reference sequence). The CDR3 consists of 16 residues. For the CDR3, the DNA is TGTGCCAGTAGGGACCTTAAGCGGGGGGGCTACAATGAGCAGTTCTTC. Encoded protein: CASRDLKRGGYNEQFF.

V gene TRBV5-6 combines with J gene TRBJ1-4; tentative D call: TRBD1 (6 bases). The CDR3 extends over 15 amino acids. V was trimmed by 4 bases and J by 8 bases, leaving 18 bases between them. Germline assignment: CDR1 SGHDT and CDR2 YYEEEE. DNA for the CDR3: TGTGCCAGCAGCCCGGGGCCGAGAACAGGGGAAAAACTGTTTTTT. This translates into CASSPGPRTGEKLFF.

CDR3 DNA sequence: TGTGCCAGCAGCTTAGTATACTCTGGGGCCAACGTCCTGACTTTC. Amino acid sequence: CASSLVYSGANVLTF. The chain carries TRBV7-2 and TRBJ2-6, with D unclear. In germline, CDR1 is SGHTA, CDR2 FQGNSA. V lost 1 base and J lost 0, with 4 bases in between. This CDR3 region has 15 residues.

The chain links TRBV7-2 to TRBJ2-7; tentatively, D is TRBD2 (5 bases). V was clipped by 5 bases and J by 4 bases, with 12 bases between them. Germline CDR1 SGHTA, CDR2 FQGNSA. The CDR3 is 13 residues long. The CDR3 spells CASSINGGYEQYF. CDR3 DNA: TGTGCCAGCAGCATAAACGGAGGATACGAGCAGTACTTC.

V usage is TRBV27 and J usage is TRBJ2-7; tentatively, D is TRBD2 (6 bases). Germline-derived CDR1 and CDR2 are MNHEY and SMNVEV (reference sequence). V was shortened by 7 bases and J by 6 bases, with 22 bases between the two germline ends. This CDR3 comprises 15 residues. CDR3: CASIITRDSLGEQYF. CDR3 DNA sequence: TGTGCCAGCATTATAACCCGGGACTCCCTCGGCGAGCAGTACTTC.

This clone came up a few times. The chain is built from TRBV5-4 and TRBJ2-2, with TRBD2 identical over 10 bases. This CDR3 spans 15 amino acids. Germline loops: CDR1 SGHNT, CDR2 YYREEE (reference sequence). V lost 2 bases to trimming and J lost 6 bases; unmatched junction nucleotides: 4. The CDR3 DNA sequence: TGTGCCAGCAGCTTCTTAGCGGGAGGTCCCGGGGAGCTGTTTTTT. Translating gives CASSFLAGGPGELFF.

The chain employs TRBV21-1 and TRBJ2-7; TRBD2 is the table's D call, not checked against the DNA. TRBV21-1 is a documented pseudogene. This CDR3 is built from 21 residues. The CDR3 sequence: CASSILPIGLSGTLNTYEQYF. The CDR3 DNA is TGTGCCAGCAGCATCCTTCCAATCGGACTTAGCGGGACTTTAAACACCTACGAGCAGTACTTC.

This clone was seen a handful of times. This chain uses TRBV28 with TRBJ2-2; D gene unclear. This CDR3 region has 12 residues. Deletions cut 6 bases from V and 8 bases from J, with 10 bases between. Per the germline V gene, CDR1 is MDHEN and CDR2 is SYDVKM. The CDR3 coding sequence is TGTGCCAGCAGGGGTTGGGCTGGGGAGCTGTTTTTT. As protein: CASRGWAGELFF.

This chain joins TRBV18 and TRBJ1-2, with D hard to call. Germline V CDR1 and CDR2: KGHSH, LQKENI. V shed 3 bases and J shed 3 bases, with 11 bases lying between them. The CDR3 sequence is 14 residues long. Here the CDR3 DNA reads TGTGCCAGCTCACCCAATACAGATGACTATGGCTACACCTTC. Translated: CASSPNTDDYGYTF.

The V and J genes are TRBV2 and TRBJ1-2, with TRBD1 as a possible D gene (6 bases). Germline CDR1 SNHLY, CDR2 FYNNEI. This CDR3 region has 14 residues. V was pared by 4 bases and J by 5 bases, with 14 bases between. CDR3 residues: CASSGQATLYGYTF. The CDR3 nucleotides are TGTGCCAGCAGTGGACAGGCAACTCTTTATGGCTACACCTTC. Full variable domain (missing parts from reference TRBV2 and TRBJ1-2): EPEVTQTPSHQVTQMGQEVILRCVPISNHLYFYWYRQILGQKVEFLVSFYNNEISEKSEIFDDQFSVERPDGSNFTLKIRSTKLEDSAMYFCASSGQATLYGYTFGSGTRLTVV.

The rearrangement links TRBV9 to TRBJ2-7; perhaps TRBD1 as D (5 bases). The V and J ends lost 0 bases and 2 bases respectively, with 12 bases between them. The CDR3 extends over 15 amino acids. Germline V gene data show CDR1 as SGDLS and CDR2 as YYNGEE. CDR3 loop: CASSVASDSPYEQYF. CDR3 nucleotide sequence: TGTGCCAGCAGCGTAGCTTCTGACAGCCCCTACGAGCAGTACTTC.

The chain combines TRBV7-2 with TRBJ2-3, with D possibly called TRBD1 or TRBD2 (7 bases each). The CDR3 extends over 15 amino acids. CDR1 and CDR2 (germline): SGHTA, FQGNSA. V was trimmed by 8 bases and J by 4 bases, leaving 19 bases between them. CDR3 amino acids: CASLSRQGGADTQYF. Written as DNA, the CDR3 is TGTGCCAGCCTCTCGAGACAGGGAGGGGCAGATACGCAGTATTTT.

There are a few counts of this clone. The rearrangement joins TRBV5-1 to TRBJ1-5; a weak D match, TRBD1 (6 bases). The germline V gene has CDR1 SGHRS and CDR2 YFSETQ. The V and J ends lost 4 bases and 4 bases respectively, with 9 bases between them. This CDR3 has 13 amino acids. CDR3 bases: TGCGCCAGCAGCCCTCAGGGGAATCAGCCCCAGCATTTT. Protein product: CASSPQGNQPQHF.

The rearrangement joins TRBV5-6 to TRBJ2-2; D gene uncertain. V lost 0 bases to trimming and J lost 9 bases, with 12 bases between them. The germline CDR1 and CDR2 sequences are SGHDT and YYEEEE. The CDR3 extends over 14 amino acids. CDR3 residues: CASSLDRGVRELFF. As DNA, the CDR3 is TGTGCCAGCAGCTTGGATCGTGGGGTGCGGGAGCTGTTTTTT.

V and J are TRBV6-1 and TRBJ2-7; D ambiguous. The germline gives CDR1 MNHNS, CDR2 SASEGT. This CDR3 has 14 amino acids. With 4 bases removed from V and 6 bases from J, the gap between germline ends came to 16 bases. DNA of the CDR3: TGTGCCAGCAGTGGTAGGACGGGTAGCCCCGAGCAGTACTTC. This codes for CASSGRTGSPEQYF.

This clone was counted between two and nine times. The CDR3 nucleotides read TGCGCCAGCAGCTTGGGAGGGACAGCGAACACCGGGGAGCTGTTTTTT. The encoded protein is CASSLGGTANTGELFF. This chain joins TRBV5-1 and TRBJ2-2; TRBD1 matches at 7 bases. CDR1 and CDR2 (germline): SGHRS, YFSETQ. With V trimmed by 0 bases and J by 0 bases, 2 bases remained unmatched. The CDR3 totals 16 residues.

This chain joins TRBV4-1 and TRBJ1-2; 7 bases match TRBD1. CDR3 size: 16 residues. CDR1 MGHRA and CDR2 YSYEKL come from the germline V gene. Trimming removed 3 bases from V and 4 bases from J; junction bases left unmatched: 11. The CDR3 reads CASSQRGDRALYGYTF. CDR3 in DNA: TGCGCCAGCAGCCAGAGGGGCGACAGGGCCCTCTATGGCTACACCTTC.

This chain joins TRBV11-1 and TRBJ2-3, with 8 positions matching TRBD1. Losses at the gene ends were 3 bases for V and 2 bases for J; bases not matched to a gene: 4. Germline CDR1 and CDR2: SGHAT and FQDESV (reference sequence). The CDR3 runs to 15 residues. In DNA, the CDR3 is TGTGCCAGCAGCTTTGGGACAGGCAACACAGATACGCAGTATTTT. Its protein is CASSFGTGNTDTQYF. Supplemented by reference TRBV11-1 and TRBJ2-3, the full variable domain reads EAEVAQSPRYKITEKSQAVAFWCDPISGHATLYWYRQILGQGPELLVQFQDESVVDDSQLPKDRFSAERLKGVDSTLKIQPAELGDSAMYLCASSFGTGNTDTQYFGPGTRLTVL.

The chain joins TRBV20-1 to TRBJ2-1; the D is unclear. CDR3 length: 11 residues. Germline CDR1 is DFQATT and CDR2 is SNEGSKA (reference sequence). Trimming took 6 bases from V and 13 from J, leaving 16 bases between them. The CDR3 DNA reads as TGCAGTGCATCCCTGGGCCAGGACCAGTTCTTC. It specifies CSASLGQDQFF.

The chain uses TRBV6-6 and TRBJ2-3, with 7 bases that match TRBD2. Germline trimming cut 2 bases from V and 3 bases from J; bases unmatched to any gene: 8. This CDR3 is 16 amino acids long. The germline V gene has CDR1 MNHNY and CDR2 SVGAGI (reference sequence). The CDR3: CASSYGWTRQTDTQYF. CDR3 nucleotide sequence: TGTGCCAGCAGTTACGGGTGGACTAGGCAAACAGATACGCAGTATTTT.

The chain has TRBV5-1 and TRBJ1-2, with 8 bases matching TRBD1. CDR1 is SGHRS, CDR2 YFSETQ, per germline. The CDR3 runs 13 residues. Germline trimming cut 4 bases from V and 3 bases from J; bases unmatched to any gene: 2. CDR3 protein: CASSPGGDYGYTF. The CDR3 nucleotides are TGCGCCAGCAGCCCAGGGGGCGACTATGGCTACACCTTC.